A single sample gave rise to the 11 T cell receptor beta chains below, sequenced in a study of shared clonotypes between healthy human individuals. The table came from immunoSEQ multiplex PCR; TCRdb's copy has only in-frame clones and leaves some out. Of roughly 2.5 million clones in the sample, around nine tenths were seen once. Sequenced sample: naive CD4+ T cells sorted from blood. Indicated subset: CD45RA+ positively selected. The receptors stem from a man between 18 and 29 years old in good health.

This chain connects TRBV7-2 to TRBJ2-3, with D unclear. The CDR3 is 13 residues long. In germline, CDR1 is SGHTA, CDR2 FQGNSA. V lost 4 bases, J lost 13 bases, and 18 bases lay in between. In DNA, the CDR3 is TGTGCCAGCAGCTCCTCAATCATATCTCGGAAGTATTTT. This encodes CASSSSIISRKYF.

The chain couples TRBV14 to TRBJ2-2; 12 bases align to TRBD1. After removal of 0 bases from V and 6 bases from J, the junction contained 2 bases not matched to a gene. CDR3 length equals 16 residues. Germline V gene data show CDR1 as SGHDN and CDR2 as FVKESK. DNA of the CDR3: TGTGCCAGCAGCCAAGATGGGGACAGGGGGCCCGGGGAGCTGTTTTTT. The encoded protein is CASSQDGDRGPGELFF.

The V and J genes are TRBV2 and TRBJ1-5; no firm D call. Between the trimmed V and J ends, which lost 5 bases and 0 bases, there was a span of 8 bases. The germline gives CDR1 SNHLY, CDR2 FYNNEI. The CDR3 has 14 amino acids. The CDR3: CASSSRYSNQPQHF. The DNA of the CDR3 is TGTGCCAGCAGTTCAAGGTATAGCAATCAGCCCCAGCATTTT.

CDR3 DNA: TGCGCCAGCAGCCTACTGGACGGGACTAACTATGGCTACACCTTC. Translation: CASSLLDGTNYGYTF. The chain employs TRBV5-1 and TRBJ1-2; D ambiguous. With 4 bases removed from V and 0 bases from J, the gap between germline ends came to 13 bases. Looked up from germline, CDR1 is SGHRS and CDR2 is YFSETQ. The CDR3 totals 15 residues.

The chain carries TRBV11-2 and TRBJ2-3; TRBD2 agrees at 10 bases. The J segment lost 9 bases and the V segment lost 0 bases, leaving 9 bases of the junction unmatched. The CDR3 spans 16 residues. CDR1 SGHAT and CDR2 FQNNGV come from the germline V gene. The DNA for the CDR3 is TGTGCCAGCAGCTTAGAGAAAGGGACTAGCGAGAAAACGCAGTATTTT. Translated: CASSLEKGTSEKTQYF.

The chain recombines TRBV4-3 with TRBJ1-2, with 8 bases fitting TRBD1. V trimming: 2 bases; J trimming: 3 bases; junction bases outside the gene matches: 5. The CDR3 runs to 15 residues. Germline CDR1 reads LGHNA; CDR2 reads YSLEER. The CDR3 DNA sequence: TGCGCCAGCAGCCAAAATGGACAGGGTTACTATGGCTACACCTTC. This translates into CASSQNGQGYYGYTF.

This chain joins TRBV9 and TRBJ2-3; weak D call: TRBD1 (6 bases). Trimming pared 3 bases from V and 0 bases from J, leaving 17 bases between. The CDR3 is 17 residues long. Germline V lookup: CDR1 SGDLS, CDR2 YYNGEE. The chain's CDR3 is CASSGGRGGPSTDTQYF. CDR3 nucleotides: TGTGCCAGCAGCGGAGGGAGAGGGGGACCTAGCACAGATACGCAGTATTTT.

This chain connects TRBV7-8 to TRBJ2-7; 13 bases align to TRBD2. The V segment lost 7 bases and the J segment 4 bases; nucleotides outside the gene matches: 10. CDR1 and CDR2 (germline): SGHVS, FQNEAQ. The CDR3 has 16 amino acids. The CDR3 coding sequence is TGTGCCAGCACCCCAGCCACTAGCGGGAGGGGTTACGAGCAGTACTTC. This translates into CASTPATSGRGYEQYF.

CDR3 sequence: CASSAQAGGSYEQYF. The CDR3 DNA sequence: TGTGCCAGCAGTGCACAAGCGGGGGGGTCCTACGAGCAGTACTTC. The chain is built from TRBV6-1 and TRBJ2-7, with 10 bases fitting TRBD2. This CDR3 has 15 amino acids. Per germline, CDR1 MNHNS and CDR2 SASEGT. V shed 4 bases and J 1 base; nucleotides not matched to a gene: 4.

The sample holds one count of this clone. This chain uses TRBV19 with TRBJ2-7; a weak D match, TRBD1 (6 bases). V was pared by 4 bases and J by 3 bases, with 13 bases between. The CDR3 loop spans 14 amino acids. Germline V gene data show CDR1 as LNHDA and CDR2 as SQIVND (reference sequence). This chain's CDR3 is CASSTWTAVYEQYF. The CDR3 region has the DNA TGTGCCAGTAGTACCTGGACAGCCGTCTACGAGCAGTACTTC. Variable domain in full (rest from reference TRBV19 and TRBJ2-7): DGGITQSPKYLFRKEGQNVTLSCEQNLNHDAMYWYRQDPGQGLRLIYYSQIVNDFQKGDIAEGYSVSREKKESFPLTVTSAQKNPTAFYLCASSTWTAVYEQYFGPGTRLTVT.

The V gene is TRBV5-1, the J gene TRBJ2-2; unclear D gene. Germline V gene data show CDR1 as SGHRS and CDR2 as YFSETQ. Trimming removed 0 bases at V and 6 bases at J, with 6 bases between. The CDR3 has 13 residues. The CDR3 spells CASSLDMAGELFF. The CDR3 bases are TGCGCCAGCAGCTTGGACATGGCCGGGGAGCTGTTTTTT.